The text below deals with one TCR beta chain. Its antigen is still unknown. This entry is derived from a study of shared clonotypes between healthy human individuals. The wider study: There were three CD4 naive, three CD4 memory, two CD8 naive and one CD8 memory plates per donor. Study outcomes and limitations: Expectations were that clonotype sharing among donors would be affected by sequencing depth.

On sorted subsets, replicate PCRs used roughly 220 ng DNA, or 25,000 to 35,000 T cell genomes. TCRdb keeps only in-frame clones here, not all; method: immunoSEQ multiplex PCR. Here the sample spans 2 million to 3 million clones, roughly 93% being singletons. The germline V gene encodes CDR1 MDHEN and CDR2 SYDVKM. V dropped 3 bases and J dropped 5 bases, with 17 bases sitting between them. The CDR3 is made up of 16 amino acids. This sequence joins TRBV28 and TRBJ1-5; a possible D gene is TRBD1 (6 bases). The clonotype originates from a man younger than 35 in good health. Some clones in this sample may be carry-over from other donors' samples. The sample was naive CD4+ T cells from PBMCs. Described subset: CD45RA+ positively selected. The CDR3 sequence: CASSFGGRDPHQPQHF. In nucleotides, the CDR3 is TGTGCCAGCAGTTTCGGGGGGCGGGATCCGCATCAGCCCCAGCATTTT.